This passage covers 2 T cell receptor beta chains from one sample sequenced in a study of memory CD4+ T cells and cytomegalovirus serostatus. Produced via immunoSEQ multiplex PCR; TCRdb's table is partial and in-frame only. Among 25,000 or so clones listed, about 78% were seen once. Single viable CD3+CD4+CD8-CD45RO+ cells were sorted as the memory CD4+ T cells. The sample was memory CD4+ T cells from blood. The receptors here all came from an adult in good health and CMV-seronegative.

This clone occurred a few times. This chain connects TRBV7-2 to TRBJ1-2; TRBD1 matches at 7 bases. V gave up 4 bases and J gave up 6 bases; unmatched junction bases: 5. In germline, CDR1 is SGHTA, CDR2 FQGNSA. This CDR3 comprises 13 residues. This chain's CDR3 is CASSSWTGHGYTF. The DNA for the CDR3 is TGTGCCAGCAGCTCCTGGACAGGCCATGGCTACACCTTC.

The CDR3 protein is CASSSPPGREGLGNIQYF. DNA of the CDR3: TGTGCCAGCAGCTCACCACCGGGTCGGGAGGGTCTGGGGAACATTCAGTACTTC. The chain is built from TRBV5-4 and TRBJ2-4; TRBD2 agrees at 8 bases. Germline V gene sequence: CDR1 SGHNT, CDR2 YYREEE (reference sequence). J lost 7 bases, V lost 3 bases, and 18 bases had no gene match. CDR3 length: 18 residues.